This T cell receptor beta chain was sequenced during a study of OX40 agonist ivuxolimab in advanced cancers. This clone appeared once. Data came from immunoSEQ multiplex PCR; TCRdb stores just in-frame clones and leaves some out. The sample comprises 80,000 or so clones, roughly 88% of which are singletons, and around 1.9% rests with the top ten. V lost 5 bases, J lost 3 bases, and 5 bases stayed unmatched. The CDR3 has 15 amino acids. CDR1 is SGHTA, CDR2 FQGNSA, per germline. This sequence joins TRBV7-2 and TRBJ2-1; 9 positions match TRBD2. Sequencing was performed on CD4+ or CD8+ T cells sorted from blood, taken in a trial of the OX40 agonist ivuxolimab. This receptor was obtained from an adult with an advanced solid tumor such as melanoma, head and neck, liver or kidney cancer. CDR3 DNA sequence: TGTGCCAGCAGCCCTAGCGGGGCCGACTACAATGAGCAGTTCTTC. This codes for CASSPSGADYNEQFF.